This T cell receptor beta chain was sequenced in a study of T cells after yellow fever vaccination. Germline V gives CDR1 KGHDR, CDR2 SFDVKD. V dropped 4 bases and J dropped 2 bases, with 12 bases sitting between them. The CDR3 covers 15 residues. TCR cDNA, made by 5'RACE template switching, carried an added universal primer site and UMIs. TCRdb re-called the 5' RACE reads through MiXCR, storing one row per CDR3 protein. The sample has fewer than 450,000 distinct CDR3 sequences, under 5% seen once. This clonotype was obtained from a young man who received the YFV17D yellow fever vaccine. Sequencing was performed on PBMCs, taken 5 days after the yellow fever booster vaccination. The chain has TRBV24-1 and TRBJ2-3, with D hard to call. The CDR3 protein is CATSESGDLTDTQYF. CDR3 DNA: TGTGCCACCAGTGAATCCGGAGATCTCACAGATACGCAGTATTTT.